This T cell receptor beta chain was identified in a study of blood T cells in healthy people across ages. A second PCR of roughly 7 to 11 cycles used a sample-barcoded 5' primer and a J-beta primer mix. The template-switch adaptor, which had 12 random nucleotides, put a tag on each cDNA molecule. TCRdb processed the 5' RACE reads anew with MiXCR; each CDR3 protein has one entry. In the table there are 750,000 to 850,000 distinct CDR3 sequences, roughly 25% of which are singletons. Findings and caveats of the study: A strong correlation was seen between TCR beta diversity and naive T cell percentage. The long-lived group displayed more naive CD4+ cells, plus higher diversity, than the aged donors did.

Germline V gene data show CDR1 as LNHNV and CDR2 as YYDKDF (reference sequence). The CDR3 loop spans 14 amino acids. With V trimmed by 0 bases and J by 9 bases, 3 bases remained unmatched. The authors drew 7.5 to 10 milliliters of peripheral blood from each donor. With regard to this clonotype: The antigen is undetermined.

These data were likewise used in another study, on T cells of mothers and their children.

V and J are TRBV15 and TRBJ2-1, with 9 positions matching TRBD2. This TCR was recovered from a boy between 10 and 17 years old in good health. What was sequenced was blood. CDR3 protein: CATSRDQLAGEQFF. CDR3 DNA: TGTGCCACCAGCAGAGACCAACTAGCGGGTGAGCAGTTCTTC.